One sample yielded the 9 T cell receptor beta chains listed below, sequenced in a study of STAT5B mutations in CD4+ large granular lymphocyte leukemia. Produced via immunoSEQ multiplex PCR; TCRdb's table is partial and in-frame only. The table shows roughly 32,000 clones, with roughly 89% occurring only once. Sequencing was carried out using CD4+ T cells from blood buffy coats. The receptor set was obtained from a human donor in good health.

Of note for this clone: Other DNA sequences of this sample code for an identical CDR3. The gene calls are TRBV5-1 and TRBJ2-5, with D hard to call. CDR3 length: 13 amino acids. CDR1 SGHRS and CDR2 YFSETQ come from the germline V gene. V lost 3 bases to trimming and J lost 2 bases, with 8 bases between them. The CDR3 protein is CASSSGSQETQYF. In nucleotides, the CDR3 is TGCGCCAGCAGCTCGGGCAGTCAAGAGACCCAGTACTTC.

This chain joins TRBV7-2 and TRBJ2-7; D is uncertain. Germline V gene lookup returns CDR1 SGHTA and CDR2 FQGNSA. Trimming stripped 1 base from V and 6 bases from J, with 16 bases between. The CDR3 covers 15 residues. Written as DNA, the CDR3 is TGTGCCAGCAGCTTAGGTCTTTTGGCCTTGACCGAGCAGTACTTC. It is translated as CASSLGLLALTEQYF.

The genes are TRBV6-4 and TRBJ1-1; D ambiguous. CDR1 and CDR2 (germline): MRHNA, SNTAGT. This CDR3 region has 13 residues. The V end lost 4 bases, the J end lost 2 bases, and 8 bases lay between the germline ends. The CDR3 reads CASSVSFNTEAFF. The DNA for the CDR3 is TGTGCCAGCAGTGTTTCCTTCAACACTGAAGCTTTCTTT.

This chain joins TRBV2 and TRBJ2-7, with D possibly being TRBD2 (6 bases). Germline lookup yields CDR1 SNHLY and CDR2 FYNNEI. Trimming removed 11 bases at V and 1 base at J, with 21 bases between. The CDR3 sequence is 15 residues long. CDR3 loop: CAGRVGGGASYEQYF. The CDR3 bases are TGTGCCGGCCGAGTGGGCGGAGGGGCATCCTACGAGCAGTACTTC.

The chain employs TRBV4-2 and TRBJ2-7, with a possible D match to TRBD1 (5 bases). This CDR3 contains 17 residues. Trimming removed 8 bases from V and 4 bases from J, with 27 bases in between. Per germline, CDR1 LGHNA and CDR2 YNFKEQ. The CDR3 sequence is CASASPNTGFGNYEQYF. In DNA form, the CDR3 reads TGTGCCAGCGCGTCCCCAAATACAGGATTCGGCAATTACGAGCAGTACTTC.

The chain uses TRBV6-1 and TRBJ1-2, with D uncertain. The ends were cut back, 0 bases at V and 7 bases at J, with 12 bases in the middle. Germline V gene sequence: CDR1 MNHNS, CDR2 SASEGT. This CDR3 is built from 14 residues. The CDR3 loop is CASSEAKGFGGYTF. The CDR3 region has the DNA TGTGCCAGCAGTGAAGCGAAGGGTTTTGGTGGCTACACCTTC.

The V call is TRBV7-9, the J call TRBJ2-5, with D possibly being TRBD1 (5 bases). V lost 1 base, J lost 7 bases, and 28 bases lay in between. The CDR3 is 19 amino acids. Germline lookup yields CDR1 SEHNR and CDR2 FQNEAQ (reference sequence). The CDR3 region is CASSLDADPRGRKVATQYF. For the CDR3, the DNA is TGTGCCAGCAGCTTAGACGCGGATCCAAGGGGCCGCAAGGTTGCGACCCAGTACTTC.

This clone was found once. The chain recombines TRBV4-1 with TRBJ2-2; 9 nucleotides line up with TRBD2. The V segment lost 0 bases and the J segment 3 bases; nucleotides outside the gene matches: 8. This CDR3 is 18 amino acids long. In germline, CDR1 is MGHRA, CDR2 YSYEKL. DNA for the CDR3: TGCGCCAGCAGCCAAGAAGGCGGGAGGGCCGAGGACACCGGGGAGCTGTTTTTT. It codes for CASSQEGGRAEDTGELFF.

The sample holds one count of this clone. The chain is built from TRBV19 and TRBJ2-7; D is perhaps TRBD2 (5 bases). V lost 0 bases and J lost 2, with 8 bases in between. Germline-derived CDR1 and CDR2 are LNHDA and SQIVND (reference sequence). The CDR3 extends over 14 amino acids. The CDR3 region has the DNA TGTGCCAGTAGTATAGAAAGCGGAGCCTACGAGCAGTACTTC. Protein sequence: CASSIESGAYEQYF.